Listed below are T cell receptor beta chains from one sample, sequenced in a study of blood T cell repertoires in COVID-19. Some clones are missing from TCRdb's copy, which holds only in-frame ones; the method was immunoSEQ multiplex PCR. The top ten hold 17% of the sample, which has roughly 87,000 clones, approximately 84% seen once. Sequenced sample: peripheral blood. The receptors originated from a woman aged 55-70 years with acute or convalescent COVID-19. CDR3s include the opening cysteine and the closing phenylalanine or tryptophan. Each record gives: D gene, J gene, clone size, V gene, CDR3 protein, CDR3 DNA. A D gene is named only where the DNA matches it firmly. Size tells how often a clone was seen (once, few, many) or the class of an expanded clone, and some rows leave it out.

TRBD1 | TRBJ1-5 | - | TRBV10-3 | CAISSGTGGSQPQHF | TGTGCCATCAGTTCCGGGACAGGGGGCTCTCAGCCCCAGCATTTT
TRBD1 | TRBJ2-7 | - | TRBV19 | CASSTGTDFYEQYF | TGTGCCAGTAGTACCGGGACAGATTTCTACGAGCAGTACTTC
TRBD1 | TRBJ1-2 | - | TRBV19 | CASSIFETGSGYTF | TGTGCCAGTAGTATATTTGAGACAGGGAGCGGCTACACCTTC
- | TRBJ2-2 | - | TRBV27 | CASSFPGTNTGELFF | TGTGCCAGCAGTTTCCCAGGAACGAACACCGGGGAGCTGTTTTTT
- | TRBJ2-7 | - | TRBV5-6 | CASSLGSHSSYEQYF | TGTGCCAGCAGCTTGGGTTCGCACAGCTCCTACGAGCAGTACTTC
- | TRBJ1-6 | - | TRBV2 | CASRGDSPLHF | TGTGCCAGCAGAGGGGATTCACCCCTCCACTTT
TRBD2 | TRBJ2-3 | - | TRBV7-6 | CASSLGLLKAGGTTDTQYF | TGTGCCAGCAGCTTGGGGCTATTAAAAGCGGGGGGCACCACAGATACGCAGTATTTT
- | TRBJ1-5 | - | TRBV5-6 | CASTLLGGQGNQPQHF | TGTGCCAGCACCCTATTGGGGGGGCAGGGCAATCAGCCCCAGCATTTT
- | TRBJ1-2 | - | TRBV15 | CATSRPTGWADGYTF | TGTGCCACCAGCAGACCGACAGGTTGGGCGGATGGCTACACCTTC
- | TRBJ2-7 | - | TRBV5-1 | CASSPGGLIDERYF | TGCGCCAGCAGCCCCGGGGGACTTATCGACGAGCGGTACTTC
- | TRBJ2-3 | - | TRBV6-4 | CASSAGSGTDTQYF | TGTGCCAGCAGTGCGGGGAGCGGCACAGATACGCAGTATTTT
- | TRBJ2-5 | - | TRBV24-1 | CATSDGAGAQETQYF | TGTGCCACCAGTGATGGGGCAGGGGCCCAAGAGACCCAGTACTTC
- | TRBJ1-5 | - | TRBV21-1 | CASSNWGQTNQPQHF | TGTGCCAGCAGCAACTGGGGACAGACCAATCAGCCCCAGCATTTT
- | TRBJ1-2 | - | TRBV10-3 | CAIGARVGYTF | TGTGCCATCGGGGCTCGAGTTGGCTACACCTTC
TRBD1 | TRBJ1-2 | - | TRBV28 | CASTPGQGIPIYGYTF | TGTGCCAGCACCCCGGGACAGGGAATTCCAATCTATGGCTACACCTTC
- | TRBJ1-2 | - | TRBV6-5 | CASSYSNRLTAYGYTF | TGTGCCAGCAGTTACTCCAATCGCCTGACAGCCTATGGCTACACCTTC
- | TRBJ1-5 | - | TRBV19 | CASSMGGRASQPQHF | TGTGCCAGTAGTATGGGTGGCAGGGCTAGTCAGCCCCAGCATTTT
TRBD1 | TRBJ2-7 | - | TRBV20-1 | CSASWQGASYEQYF | TGCAGTGCTAGTTGGCAGGGGGCTTCCTACGAGCAGTACTTC
- | TRBJ1-4 | - | TRBV4-2 | CASSQEWPQLANEKLFF | TGTGCCAGCAGCCAGGAATGGCCCCAGCTAGCTAATGAAAAACTGTTTTTT
- | TRBJ1-1 | few | TRBV18 | CASSPAVNTEAFF | TGTGCCAGCTCACCGGCGGTGAACACTGAAGCTTTCTTT
TRBD2 | TRBJ2-2 | - | TRBV29-1 | CSVVVAGAGELFF | TGCAGCGTTGTGGTAGCGGGGGCCGGGGAGCTGTTTTTT
TRBD2 | TRBJ2-7 | - | TRBV29-1 | CSARGGGRTYEQYF | TGCAGCGCTCGGGGGGGTGGCAGGACCTACGAGCAGTACTTC
- | TRBJ2-3 | - | TRBV19 | CASTRGSRSTDTQYF | TGTGCCAGTACCCGGGGGTCTCGAAGCACAGATACGCAGTATTTT
TRBD1 | TRBJ1-5 | - | TRBV2 | CASSAQGARQPQHF | TGTGCCAGCAGTGCGCAGGGGGCAAGACAGCCCCAGCATTTT
TRBD1 | TRBJ2-5 | once | TRBV5-1 | CASSRQGVEETQYF | TGCGCCAGCAGCCGACAGGGGGTTGAAGAGACCCAGTACTTC
- | TRBJ1-2 | - | TRBV27 | CASSLTLQGYGYTF | TGTGCCAGCAGTTTAACCTTACAGGGTTATGGCTACACCTTC
- | TRBJ1-6 | - | TRBV12-3/TRBV12-4 | CASMGARSPLHF | TGTGCCAGCATGGGGGCACGATCACCCCTCCACTTT
TRBD2 | TRBJ2-2 | - | TRBV6-5 | CASSRLAGPTGELFF | TGTGCCAGCAGTCGACTAGCGGGGCCGACCGGGGAGCTGTTTTTT
TRBD1 | TRBJ2-5 | - | TRBV28 | CASSRQGGYQETQYF | TGTGCCAGCAGTAGACAGGGGGGGTACCAAGAGACCCAGTACTTC
TRBD1 | TRBJ2-5 | few | TRBV4-1 | CASSPGQGGTQYF | TGCGCCAGCAGCCCGGGACAGGGAGGGACCCAGTACTTC
TRBD2 | TRBJ2-5 | - | TRBV30 | CAWSLKLAGGETQYF | TGTGCCTGGAGTCTAAAACTAGCGGGGGGAGAGACCCAGTACTTC
- | TRBJ1-1 | - | TRBV6-5 | CASTGRGLNTEAFF | TGTGCCAGCACAGGAAGAGGGCTGAACACTGAAGCTTTCTTT
- | TRBJ2-3 | - | TRBV5-6 | CASSLRLGLSDTQYF | TGTGCCAGCAGCTTGCGACTAGGTTTATCAGATACGCAGTATTTT
TRBD1 | TRBJ2-7 | - | TRBV15 | CATSRDPAGGFFEYGYEQYF | TGTGCCACCAGCAGAGATCCGGCAGGGGGCTTCTTTGAATATGGCTACGAGCAGTACTTC
- | TRBJ1-5 | - | TRBV4-3 | CASSQDSRGGNQPQHF | TGCGCCAGCAGCCAAGATAGCAGGGGCGGCAATCAGCCCCAGCATTTT
- | TRBJ1-3 | - | TRBV7-2 | CASSYVGGAGNTIYF | TGTGCCAGCAGCTACGTCGGGGGAGCTGGAAACACCATATATTTT
- | TRBJ1-4 | - | TRBV28 | CALSGGANEKLFF | TGTGCACTATCCGGAGGGGCTAATGAAAAACTGTTTTTT
- | TRBJ2-5 | few | TRBV4-2 | CASSQVGEAGTQYF | TGTGCCAGCAGCCAAGTCGGAGAAGCCGGGACCCAGTACTTC
- | TRBJ1-1 | - | TRBV3-1/TRBV3-2 | CASSQGQGRLSFGTEAFF | TGTGCCAGCAGCCAAGGTCAGGGCCGTCTAAGCTTTGGCACTGAAGCTTTCTTT
TRBD2 | TRBJ2-7 | - | TRBV2 | CASGKPSGGLYEQYF | TGTGCCAGCGGAAAGCCTAGCGGGGGGCTCTACGAGCAGTACTTC
TRBD1 | TRBJ1-2 | - | TRBV5-1 | CASSPTGTDYTLNYGYTF | TGCGCCAGCAGCCCCACGGGGACAGACTATACCCTGAACTATGGCTACACCTTC
- | TRBJ2-5 | - | TRBV18 | CASSPAVQETQYF | TGTGCCAGCTCACCGGCAGTCCAAGAGACCCAGTACTTC
- | TRBJ1-1 | - | TRBV3-1/TRBV3-2 | CASCLEGRTPFF | TGTGCCAGTTGCCTTGAGGGGAGGACTCCTTTCTTT
- | TRBJ1-4 | - | TRBV6-2/TRBV6-3 | CASSFENEKLFF | TGTGCCAGCAGTTTTGAGAATGAAAAACTGTTTTTT
- | TRBJ2-2 | - | TRBV27 | CASSFSAGHTGELFF | TGTGCCAGCAGTTTTTCAGCGGGTCACACCGGGGAGCTGTTTTTT
- | TRBJ1-1 | - | TRBV15 | CATSRLTRDTEAFF | TGTGCCACCAGCCGTTTAACTAGGGACACTGAAGCTTTCTTT